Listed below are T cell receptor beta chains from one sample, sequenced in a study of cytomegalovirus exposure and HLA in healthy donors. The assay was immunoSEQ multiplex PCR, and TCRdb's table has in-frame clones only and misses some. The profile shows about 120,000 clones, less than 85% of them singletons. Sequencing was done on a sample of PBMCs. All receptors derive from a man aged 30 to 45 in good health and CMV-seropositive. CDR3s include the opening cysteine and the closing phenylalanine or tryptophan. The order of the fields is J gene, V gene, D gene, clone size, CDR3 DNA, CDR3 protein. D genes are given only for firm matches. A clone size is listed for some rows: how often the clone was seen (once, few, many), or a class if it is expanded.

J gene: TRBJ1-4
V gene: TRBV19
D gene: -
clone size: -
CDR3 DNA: TGTGCCAGCTCCCCCGGGGTCGGAAAACTGTTTTTT
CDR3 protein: CASSPGVGKLFF

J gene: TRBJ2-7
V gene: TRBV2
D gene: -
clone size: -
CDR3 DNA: TGTGCCAGCATGGCATCGTCCTACGAGCAGTACTTC
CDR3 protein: CASMASSYEQYF

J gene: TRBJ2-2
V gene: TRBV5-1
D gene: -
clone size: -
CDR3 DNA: TGCGCCAGCAGCTTGCAAGGGGAGCTGTTTTTT
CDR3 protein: CASSLQGELFF

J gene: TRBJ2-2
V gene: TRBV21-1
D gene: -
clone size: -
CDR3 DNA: TGTGCCAGCAGCAAAGGCCAAGGTAGCGGGGGTTTGAACACCGGGGAGCTGTTTTTT
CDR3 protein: CASSKGQGSGGLNTGELFF

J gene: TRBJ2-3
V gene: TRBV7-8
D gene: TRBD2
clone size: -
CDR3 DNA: TGTGCCAGCAGCTTAGTTAGGACGGGGGGGCCATCCACAGATACGCAGTATTTT
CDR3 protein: CASSLVRTGGPSTDTQYF

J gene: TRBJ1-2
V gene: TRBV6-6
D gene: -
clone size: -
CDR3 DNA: TGTGCCAGCAGTACTCCACTAGACAGGAACTATGGCTACACCTTC
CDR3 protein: CASSTPLDRNYGYTF

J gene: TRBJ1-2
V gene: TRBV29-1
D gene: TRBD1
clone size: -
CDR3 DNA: TGCAGCGTTGAAGTAAACAGGGGGAATGGCTACACCTTC
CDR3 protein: CSVEVNRGNGYTF

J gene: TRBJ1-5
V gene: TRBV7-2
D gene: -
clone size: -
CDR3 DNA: TGTGCCAGCAGCACTCGCGGGAATCAGCCCCAGCATTTT
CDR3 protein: CASSTRGNQPQHF

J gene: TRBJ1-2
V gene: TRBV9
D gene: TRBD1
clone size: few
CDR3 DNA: TGTGCCAGCAGCGCAATACAGGGGAGAGATGGCTACACCTTC
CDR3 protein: CASSAIQGRDGYTF

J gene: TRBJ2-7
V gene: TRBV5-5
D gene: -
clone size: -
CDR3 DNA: TGTGCCAGCGCGCAGGGGCTCCCCTACGAGCAGTACTTC
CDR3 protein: CASAQGLPYEQYF

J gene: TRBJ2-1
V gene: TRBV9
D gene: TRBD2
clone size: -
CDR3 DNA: TGTGCCAGCAGCGCCCGGACTAGCGGGGGGTTCTACAATGAGCAGTTCTTC
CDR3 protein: CASSARTSGGFYNEQFF

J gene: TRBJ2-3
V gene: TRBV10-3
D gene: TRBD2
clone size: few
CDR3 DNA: TGTGCCATCAGGGATGGACTAGCGGGGAGCACAGATACGCAGTATTTT
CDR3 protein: CAIRDGLAGSTDTQYF

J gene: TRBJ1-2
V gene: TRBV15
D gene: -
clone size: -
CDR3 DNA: TGTGCCACCAGCATCTCTCAGACATTTAACGGCTACACCTTC
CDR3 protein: CATSISQTFNGYTF

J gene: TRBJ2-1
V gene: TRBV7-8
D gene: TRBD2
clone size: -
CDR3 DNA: TGTGCCAGCAGCTCCCTAGCGGGGGGGCCTGGAGAGCAGTTCTTC
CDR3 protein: CASSSLAGGPGEQFF

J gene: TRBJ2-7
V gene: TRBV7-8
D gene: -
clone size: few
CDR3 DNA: TGTGCCAGCAGCTTAGTGTCAGCGGATGAGCAGTACTTC
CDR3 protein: CASSLVSADEQYF

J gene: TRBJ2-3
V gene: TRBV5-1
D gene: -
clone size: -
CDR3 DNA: TGCGCCAGCAGCTTGGACTGGGGCTCAGATACGCAGTATTTT
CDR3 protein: CASSLDWGSDTQYF

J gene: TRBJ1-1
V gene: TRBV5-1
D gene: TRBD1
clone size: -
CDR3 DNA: TGCGCCAGCAGCAGGGGACAGCCGTCGAACACTGAAGCTTTCTTT
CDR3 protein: CASSRGQPSNTEAFF

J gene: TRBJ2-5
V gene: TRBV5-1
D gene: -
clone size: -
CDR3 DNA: TGCGCCAGCAACATACAAGAGACCCAGTACTTC
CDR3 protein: CASNIQETQYF

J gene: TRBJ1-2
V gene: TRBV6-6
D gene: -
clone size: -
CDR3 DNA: TGTGCCAGCACTCCGGGAGCCTCCGGGGGGTACACCTTC
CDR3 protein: CASTPGASGGYTF

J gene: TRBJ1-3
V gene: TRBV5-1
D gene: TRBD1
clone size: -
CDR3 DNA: TGCGCCAGCAGAACAGGGGACTCTGGAAACACCATATATTTT
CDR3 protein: CASRTGDSGNTIYF

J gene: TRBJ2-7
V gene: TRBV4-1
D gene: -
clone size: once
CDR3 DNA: TGCGCCAGCAGCCTCGGGACTGCCGCCTACGAGCAGTACTTC
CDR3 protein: CASSLGTAAYEQYF

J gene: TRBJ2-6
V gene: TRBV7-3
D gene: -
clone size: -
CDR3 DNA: TGTGCCAGCAGCCCAAACTCTGGGGCCAACGTCCTGACTTTC
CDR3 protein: CASSPNSGANVLTF

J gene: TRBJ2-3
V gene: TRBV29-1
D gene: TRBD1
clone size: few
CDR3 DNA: TGCAGCGTTGGACAGGGGGCGCGGGGCACAGATACGCAGTATTTT
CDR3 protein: CSVGQGARGTDTQYF

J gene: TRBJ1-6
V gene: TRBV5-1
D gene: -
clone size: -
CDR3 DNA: TGCGCCAGCAGCTGGACAGTAGCCTATAATTCACCCCTCCACTTT
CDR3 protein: CASSWTVAYNSPLHF

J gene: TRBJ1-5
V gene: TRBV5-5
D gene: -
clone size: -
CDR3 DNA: TGTGCCAGCAGCTTGTCCCACAGTAATCAGCCCCAGCATTTT
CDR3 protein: CASSLSHSNQPQHF

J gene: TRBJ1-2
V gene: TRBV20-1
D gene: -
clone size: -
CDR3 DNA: TGCAGTGTACAGTACGACTATGGCTACACCTTC
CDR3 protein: CSVQYDYGYTF

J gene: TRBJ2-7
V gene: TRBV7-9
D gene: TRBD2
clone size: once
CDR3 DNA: TGTGCCAGCAGCCGTACTAGCGGGGGCGCCTACGAGCAGTACTTC
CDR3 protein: CASSRTSGGAYEQYF

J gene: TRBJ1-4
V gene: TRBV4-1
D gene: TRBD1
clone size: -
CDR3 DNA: TGCGCCAGCAGCCAAGAACAGGGGGATGAAAAACTGTTTTTT
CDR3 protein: CASSQEQGDEKLFF

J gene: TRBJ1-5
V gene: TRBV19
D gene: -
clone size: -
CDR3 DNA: TGTGCCAGTAGTATTTCCAGGGACTATAGCAATCAGCCCCAGCATTTT
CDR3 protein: CASSISRDYSNQPQHF

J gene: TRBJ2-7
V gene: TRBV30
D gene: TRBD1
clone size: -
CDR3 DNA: TGTGCCTGGACCCCGGACAGGGGGTACGAGCAGTACTTC
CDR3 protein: CAWTPDRGYEQYF

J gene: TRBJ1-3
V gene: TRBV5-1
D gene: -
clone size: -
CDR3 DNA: TGCGCCAGCAGCTTCGGAGGGGACGAAAACACCATATATTTT
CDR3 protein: CASSFGGDENTIYF

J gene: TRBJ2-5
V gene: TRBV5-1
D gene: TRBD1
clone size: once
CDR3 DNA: TGCGCCAGCAGCTTGGTGGCCGGACAGGGAGAGACCCAGTACTTC
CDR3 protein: CASSLVAGQGETQYF

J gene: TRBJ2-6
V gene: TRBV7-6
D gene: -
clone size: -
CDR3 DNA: TGTGCCAGCAGCTTTAGGACAGCCTCTGGGGCCAACGGCCTGACTTTC
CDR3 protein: CASSFRTASGANGLTF

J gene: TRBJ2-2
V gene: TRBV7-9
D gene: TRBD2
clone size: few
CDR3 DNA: TGTTCCAGCAGCTTCGGGCTAGCGGGGGTGAGCACCGGGGAGCTGTTTTTT
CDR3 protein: CSSSFGLAGVSTGELFF

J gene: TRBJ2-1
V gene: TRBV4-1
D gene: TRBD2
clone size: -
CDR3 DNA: TGCGCCAGCAGCCAAGATCTTTCTAGCGGGGGGAACGAGCAGTTCTTC
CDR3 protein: CASSQDLSSGGNEQFF

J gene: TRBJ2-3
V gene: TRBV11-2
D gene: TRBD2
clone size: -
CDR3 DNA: TGTGCCAGCAGCCCTCGGGGGGAAAGCACAGATACGCAGTATTTT
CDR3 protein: CASSPRGESTDTQYF

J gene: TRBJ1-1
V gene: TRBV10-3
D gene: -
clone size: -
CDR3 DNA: TGTGCCATCGGGACGAGGGGGGGCACTGAAGCTTTCTTT
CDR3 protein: CAIGTRGGTEAFF

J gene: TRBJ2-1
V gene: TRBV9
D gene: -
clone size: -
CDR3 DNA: TGTGCCAGCAGCGTAGTTGGGTATAGCGCCAATGAGCAGTTCTTC
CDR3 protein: CASSVVGYSANEQFF

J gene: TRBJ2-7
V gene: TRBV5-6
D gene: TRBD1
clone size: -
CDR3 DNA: TGTGCCAGCAGCTTGGAATACGGACAGGGCCTCTCCTACGAGCAGTACTTC
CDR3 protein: CASSLEYGQGLSYEQYF

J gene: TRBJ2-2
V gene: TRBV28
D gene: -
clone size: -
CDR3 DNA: TGTGCCAGCGGACAATTAACAGGAGTAAACACCGGGGAGCTGTTTTTT
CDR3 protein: CASGQLTGVNTGELFF

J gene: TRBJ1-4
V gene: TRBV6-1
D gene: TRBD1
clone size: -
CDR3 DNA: TGTGCCAGCAGTGCAACAGGGGCGGGGGGGGAAAAACTGTTTTTT
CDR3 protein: CASSATGAGGEKLFF

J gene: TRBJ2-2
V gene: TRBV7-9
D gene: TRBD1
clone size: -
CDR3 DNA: TGTGCCAGCAGCCGGACAGGAAGGTCGGTAAACACCGGGGAGCTGTTTTTT
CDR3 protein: CASSRTGRSVNTGELFF

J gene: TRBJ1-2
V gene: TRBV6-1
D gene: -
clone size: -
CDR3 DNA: TGTGCCAGCAGTTCTTCCGCGGGGGGAGGGAATGGCTACACCTTC
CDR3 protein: CASSSSAGGGNGYTF

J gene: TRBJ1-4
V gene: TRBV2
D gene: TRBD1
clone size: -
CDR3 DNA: TGTGCCAGCAGCCTACAGGGGGATGAAAAACTGTTTTTT
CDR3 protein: CASSLQGDEKLFF

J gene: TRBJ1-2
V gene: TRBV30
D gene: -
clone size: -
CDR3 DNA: TGTGCCTGGAAACAGGGCGGCTATGGCTACACCTTC
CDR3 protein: CAWKQGGYGYTF

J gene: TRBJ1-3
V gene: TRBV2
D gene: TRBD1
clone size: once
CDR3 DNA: TGTGCCAGCAGTCCAGGGGGCTCTGGAAACACCATATATTTT
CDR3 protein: CASSPGGSGNTIYF

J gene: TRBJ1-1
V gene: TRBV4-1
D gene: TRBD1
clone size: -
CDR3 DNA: TGCGCCAGCAGCCGTCTCGAGGGGGCGAACACTGAAGCTTTCTTT
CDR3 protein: CASSRLEGANTEAFF